These T cell receptor beta chains were read from a single sample in a study of T cells after yellow fever vaccination. TCRdb ran MiXCR on the 5' RACE reads and lists one entry per CDR3 protein. The repertoire holds around 400,000 distinct CDR3 sequences, with around a tenth as singletons. Sequenced material: PBMCs, taken on the day of the first yellow fever vaccination. These receptor sequences come from a man aged 18 to 35 who received the YFV17D yellow fever vaccine. The CDR3 runs from the conserved cysteine through the conserved F or W. Fields, in order: D gene, J gene, V gene, clone size, CDR3 DNA, CDR3 protein. D genes are given only for firm matches. Only some rows state a clone size, as once, few, many or a class for expanded clones.

d_call: TRBD2; j_call: TRBJ2-3; v_call: TRBV5-1; clone_size: many; cdr3_nt: TGCGCCAGCAGCTTTCCCGGGGGGATTAACACAGATACGCAGTATTTT; cdr3_aa: CASSFPGGINTDTQYF
d_call: TRBD1; j_call: TRBJ1-6; v_call: TRBV5-1; clone_size: many; cdr3_nt: TGCGCCAGCAGCCGGGACAGCCCCAATTCACCCCTCCACTTT; cdr3_aa: CASSRDSPNSPLHF
d_call: -; j_call: TRBJ1-1; v_call: TRBV6-5; clone_size: few; cdr3_nt: TGTGCCAGCAGTCGACACGAGAACACTGAAGCTTTCTTT; cdr3_aa: CASSRHENTEAFF
d_call: -; j_call: TRBJ2-1; v_call: TRBV7-2; clone_size: few; cdr3_nt: TGTGCCAGCAGCTTAGTCTTCTCGGACAATGAGCAGTTCTTC; cdr3_aa: CASSLVFSDNEQFF
d_call: -; j_call: TRBJ1-6; v_call: TRBV27; clone_size: -; cdr3_nt: TGTGCCAGCAGGTTGATCAATCTGGGTAATTCACCCCTCCACTTT; cdr3_aa: CASRLINLGNSPLHF
d_call: -; j_call: TRBJ2-3; v_call: TRBV5-1; clone_size: -; cdr3_nt: TGCGCCAGCACCCGTGGGGCCAGGGCAGATACGCAGTATTTT; cdr3_aa: CASTRGARADTQYF
d_call: TRBD1; j_call: TRBJ2-1; v_call: TRBV4-2; clone_size: few; cdr3_nt: TGTGCCAGCAGCCAAGTGGGAGGACAGGGTCCCAATGAGCAGTTCTTC; cdr3_aa: CASSQVGGQGPNEQFF
d_call: -; j_call: TRBJ2-7; v_call: TRBV12-3/TRBV12-4; clone_size: many; cdr3_nt: TGTGCCAGCAGTCTATTAAACTACGAGCAGTACTTC; cdr3_aa: CASSLLNYEQYF
d_call: -; j_call: TRBJ1-4; v_call: TRBV29-1; clone_size: -; cdr3_nt: TGCAGCGCGTTTGATGAAAAACTGTTTTTT; cdr3_aa: CSAFDEKLFF
d_call: -; j_call: TRBJ1-2; v_call: TRBV12-3/TRBV12-4; clone_size: few; cdr3_nt: TGTGCCAGCAGTTCGGCCAGCCCCTATGGCTACACCTTC; cdr3_aa: CASSSASPYGYTF
d_call: TRBD2; j_call: TRBJ2-2; v_call: TRBV29-1; clone_size: few; cdr3_nt: TGCAGCGTTGAAGATTACGCTAGCGGCGGGGAGCTGTTTTTT; cdr3_aa: CSVEDYASGGELFF
d_call: -; j_call: TRBJ1-5; v_call: TRBV25-1; clone_size: -; cdr3_nt: TGTGCCAGCAGTGGGGAGGGCAGGGCAGGGGAATATCAGCCCCAGCATTTT; cdr3_aa: CASSGEGRAGEYQPQHF
d_call: -; j_call: TRBJ1-1; v_call: TRBV15; clone_size: few; cdr3_nt: TGTGCCACCAGCAGCGGGGATGGGGACACTGAAGCTTTCTTT; cdr3_aa: CATSSGDGDTEAFF
d_call: TRBD2; j_call: TRBJ2-2; v_call: TRBV4-2; clone_size: few; cdr3_nt: TGTGCCAGCAGCCGGCCGGCGGGACTAGCGGGGGGTCTAAGAGGATTGACCGGGGAGCTGTTTTTT; cdr3_aa: CASSRPAGLAGGLRGLTGELFF
d_call: TRBD2; j_call: TRBJ2-7; v_call: TRBV5-1; clone_size: few; cdr3_nt: TGCGCCAGCAGCACCGGGACTAGCAGATACGAGCAGTACTTC; cdr3_aa: CASSTGTSRYEQYF
d_call: TRBD1; j_call: TRBJ2-1; v_call: TRBV24-1; clone_size: -; cdr3_nt: TGTGCCACCAGTGAGACAGAGGGACAGGGGGATTACAATGAGCAGTTCTTC; cdr3_aa: CATSETEGQGDYNEQFF
d_call: TRBD2; j_call: TRBJ2-1; v_call: TRBV5-6; clone_size: -; cdr3_nt: TGTGCCAGCAGCAGGGGACTAGTCTACAATGAGCAGTTCTTC; cdr3_aa: CASSRGLVYNEQFF
d_call: TRBD2; j_call: TRBJ2-3; v_call: TRBV20-1; clone_size: -; cdr3_nt: TGCAGTGCTGGGGCGGGACTAGCGGCCACAGATACGCAGTATTTT; cdr3_aa: CSAGAGLAATDTQYF
d_call: -; j_call: TRBJ2-5; v_call: TRBV7-2; clone_size: few; cdr3_nt: TGTGCCAGCAGCTCGGTCTTGACCCAGTACTTC; cdr3_aa: CASSSVLTQYF
d_call: TRBD2; j_call: TRBJ2-1; v_call: TRBV5-1; clone_size: few; cdr3_nt: TGCGCCAGCAGCCTGTTAGCGGGGGTGGGAAATGAGCAGTTCTTC; cdr3_aa: CASSLLAGVGNEQFF
d_call: TRBD1; j_call: TRBJ1-1; v_call: TRBV5-1; clone_size: few; cdr3_nt: TGCGCCAGCAGCTCTAATCGACAGGGGACTGAAGCTTTCTTT; cdr3_aa: CASSSNRQGTEAFF
d_call: -; j_call: TRBJ1-5; v_call: TRBV27; clone_size: -; cdr3_nt: TGTGCCAGCAGTTTATTAGGGGTGGGCAATCAGCCCCAGCATTTT; cdr3_aa: CASSLLGVGNQPQHF
d_call: TRBD2; j_call: TRBJ2-3; v_call: TRBV3-1; clone_size: few; cdr3_nt: TGTGCCAGCAGCGAAAGGCCTAGCGGGGATCCAGATACGCAGTATTTT; cdr3_aa: CASSERPSGDPDTQYF
d_call: -; j_call: TRBJ2-2; v_call: TRBV27; clone_size: few; cdr3_nt: TGTGCCAGCAGTTACGAGGGCGCGTCCGGGGAGCTGTTTTTT; cdr3_aa: CASSYEGASGELFF
d_call: -; j_call: TRBJ2-1; v_call: TRBV5-1; clone_size: few; cdr3_nt: TGCGCCAGCAGCTTCAGGGGGGATTCCGGGAATGAGCAGTTCTTC; cdr3_aa: CASSFRGDSGNEQFF
d_call: -; j_call: TRBJ2-1; v_call: TRBV11-2; clone_size: few; cdr3_nt: TGTGCCAGCAGCTTAACGGGGGGCGGGATCTTC; cdr3_aa: CASSLTGGGIF
d_call: TRBD2; j_call: TRBJ2-3; v_call: TRBV11-2; clone_size: few; cdr3_nt: TGTGCCAGCAGCCCAGGGACTAGCGGTGGCGATACGCAGTATTTT; cdr3_aa: CASSPGTSGGDTQYF
d_call: -; j_call: TRBJ2-2; v_call: TRBV24-1; clone_size: -; cdr3_nt: TGTGCCACCAGTACCACCACGGGGGGCCAGGGTGCCGGGGAGCTGTTTTTT; cdr3_aa: CATSTTTGGQGAGELFF
d_call: -; j_call: TRBJ1-6; v_call: TRBV19; clone_size: -; cdr3_nt: TGTGCCAGTGGAGGGCGGATCCGTGAAAATTCACCCCTCCACTTT; cdr3_aa: CASGGRIRENSPLHF
d_call: TRBD1; j_call: TRBJ2-6; v_call: TRBV9; clone_size: few; cdr3_nt: TGTGCCAGCAGCGTAGATCCCCAGGGGGCGTCTGGGGCCAACGTCCTGACTTTC; cdr3_aa: CASSVDPQGASGANVLTF
d_call: -; j_call: TRBJ1-6; v_call: TRBV6-5; clone_size: -; cdr3_nt: TGTGCCAGCAGGGCCCCTCGGGGCCTGGGGGCCCTCCACTTT; cdr3_aa: CASRAPRGLGALHF
d_call: -; j_call: TRBJ2-5; v_call: TRBV3-1; clone_size: -; cdr3_nt: TGTGCCAGCAGCCTTAACTGGGGGGCCGGGGAGACCCAGTACTTC; cdr3_aa: CASSLNWGAGETQYF
d_call: -; j_call: TRBJ1-6; v_call: TRBV4-3; clone_size: few; cdr3_nt: TGCGCCAGCAGCCAAGAGCAGGGTGGGAATTCACCCCTCCACTTT; cdr3_aa: CASSQEQGGNSPLHF
d_call: TRBD1; j_call: TRBJ2-7; v_call: TRBV19; clone_size: -; cdr3_nt: TGTGCCAGTAGTATAGACGGACAGGGGCCCTACGAGCAGTACTTC; cdr3_aa: CASSIDGQGPYEQYF
d_call: TRBD2; j_call: TRBJ2-3; v_call: TRBV7-2; clone_size: many; cdr3_nt: TGTGCCAGCCGTAGCGGGACTTCTGTCGATACGCAGTATTTT; cdr3_aa: CASRSGTSVDTQYF
d_call: -; j_call: TRBJ2-7; v_call: TRBV7-2; clone_size: few; cdr3_nt: TGTGCCAGCAGCACTAGGCAGGGCGGGGTCGGCGAGCAGTACTTC; cdr3_aa: CASSTRQGGVGEQYF
d_call: -; j_call: TRBJ2-1; v_call: TRBV15; clone_size: -; cdr3_nt: TGTGCCACCAGCAGAGTTTCCCCCAGGGGATTTGAGCAGTTCTTC; cdr3_aa: CATSRVSPRGFEQFF
d_call: TRBD1; j_call: TRBJ2-3; v_call: TRBV12-3/TRBV12-4; clone_size: -; cdr3_nt: TGTGCCAGCAGTTTGGAGCAGGGGGCGTCCGATACGCAGTATTTT; cdr3_aa: CASSLEQGASDTQYF
d_call: TRBD1; j_call: TRBJ2-7; v_call: TRBV29-1; clone_size: -; cdr3_nt: TGCAGCGTGACGGGACAGGGGGACTACGAGCAGTACTTC; cdr3_aa: CSVTGQGDYEQYF
d_call: -; j_call: TRBJ1-2; v_call: TRBV6-1; clone_size: -; cdr3_nt: TGTGCCAGCAGTGAAGTGAGGGGTGATGGCTACACCTTC; cdr3_aa: CASSEVRGDGYTF
d_call: -; j_call: TRBJ1-2; v_call: TRBV5-1; clone_size: few; cdr3_nt: TGCGCCAGCAGCTTGGATCCGGGATCCTATGGCTACACCTTC; cdr3_aa: CASSLDPGSYGYTF